Here is one TCR beta chain with its context. As yet, its antigen is unknown. The sample is drawn from a study of shared clonotypes between healthy human individuals. About the research overall: CD4 naive and CD4 memory each took three plates per donor, while CD8 naive took two and CD8 memory one.

The method was immunoSEQ multiplex PCR; TCRdb's version includes in-frame clones alone and lacks a portion of them. The table shows about 2.5 million clones, with around 92% occurring only once. CDR1 is SGHDT and CDR2 is YYEEEE in the germline V gene. Trimming pared 1 base from V and 4 bases from J, leaving 21 bases between. The CDR3 loop spans 18 amino acids. HIV-negative, healthy adults without recent acute infections or vaccinations were the donors. Study results and limitations: Genetic and exposure-history diversity was limited by the few donors. Some clonotypes were shared by all four sorted-subset donors, while others were not shared. The non-shared ones had lower generation probabilities than the shared ones.

Sequences were obtained from naive CD4+ T cells from PBMCs. As for subset: CD45RA+ positively selected. This chain links TRBV5-6 with TRBJ2-1; D remains unclear. The receptor comes from a man between 18 and 35 years old in good health. Some clones in this sample may be carry-over from other donors' samples. The CDR3 region is CASSLSTGIPRNYNEQFF. The CDR3, as DNA: TGTGCCAGCAGCTTGTCTACTGGCATCCCTCGAAATTACAATGAGCAGTTCTTC.